The clone carrying this T cell receptor beta chain occurred once. Its antigen remains unknown. Sequencing used immunoSEQ multiplex PCR; TCRdb keeps in-frame clones, though not all of them. The sample shows 250,000 to 300,000 clones, about 94% of them seen only once. This sample was included in a study of T cell responses to AZD1222 COVID-19 vaccine. Findings of the study overall: Females made up more of the donors, who were largely white British, and clonal diversity may have come out too low. Only after the peak T cell response were repertoires sampled. At baseline, seropositivity was found in only a handful of AZD1222 recipients.

The sequencing here drew on peripheral blood, taken 28 days after the second AZD1222 dose. The sequence derives from an adult who received the AZD1222 COVID-19 vaccine.

The CDR3 protein is CASSQPRGSYNSPLHF. CDR3 DNA sequence: TGTGCCAGCAGTCAACCCCGGGGGTCCTATAATTCACCCCTCCACTTT. V usage is TRBV28 and J usage is TRBJ1-6, with TRBD1 as a possible D gene (5 bases). Germline lookup yields CDR1 MDHEN and CDR2 SYDVKM. The V end was cut by 5 bases, the J end by 1 base, with 12 bases between. The CDR3 totals 16 residues.